Below, 9 T cell receptor beta chains from the same sample are listed, as sequenced in a study of radiation and T cells in renal cell carcinoma. Only in-frame clones appear in the TCRdb table, and some are missing; sequencing was by immunoSEQ multiplex PCR. The sample has 60,000 to 95,000 clones; roughly 85% are singletons. Time point specified: blood 4 weeks post-SBRT, at nephrectomy. Treatment given: 15 Gy SBRT to primary tumor, nephrectomy 4 weeks later. The sequences come from blood, collected from a patient whose treatment included radiotherapy and nephrectomy. The receptors originated from a woman aged 55-69 years with renal cell carcinoma.

This clone was counted only a few times. J is TRBJ1-3 and V is TRBV9, with 8 bases lining up with TRBD1. Trimming cost V 0 bases and J 4 bases; bases outside gene matches: 6. The length of the CDR3 is 16 residues. Germline V gene sequence: CDR1 SGDLS, CDR2 YYNGEE. The CDR3 spells CASSVAAQGAGNTIYF. DNA of the CDR3: TGTGCCAGCAGCGTAGCGGCCCAGGGGGCAGGAAACACCATATATTTT.

J is TRBJ1-2 and V is TRBV28; TRBD1 agrees at 9 bases. The germline V gene has CDR1 MDHEN and CDR2 SYDVKM. The CDR3 has 16 amino acids. The V gene end was trimmed by 4 bases and the J gene end by 8 bases; junction bases not matched to a gene: 14. The CDR3 reads CASSSIPGQGILGYTF. The CDR3 region has the DNA TGTGCCAGCAGTTCCATCCCCGGACAGGGGATTTTAGGCTACACCTTC.

J is TRBJ1-1 and V is TRBV29-1; TRBD1 matches at 12 bases. The CDR3 is made up of 15 amino acids. J lost 6 bases, V lost 1 base, and 6 bases had no gene match. Germline V gene sequence: CDR1 SQVTM, CDR2 ANQGSEA. The DNA of the CDR3 is TGCAGCGTTGAAGTATCGGGACAGGGGGCTTCTGAAGCTTTCTTT. Translated, it gives CSVEVSGQGASEAFF. Supplemented by reference TRBV29-1 and TRBJ1-1, the full variable domain reads SAVISQKPSRDICQRGTSLTIQCQVDSQVTMMFWYRQQPGQSLTLIATANQGSEATYESGFVIDKFPISRPNLTFSTLTVSNMSPEDSSIYLCSVEVSGQGASEAFFGQGTRLTVV.

The J gene is TRBJ1-2, the V gene TRBV28; TRBD1 might be the D (5 bases). Germline lookup yields CDR1 MDHEN and CDR2 SYDVKM. V gave up 8 bases and J gave up 5 bases, with 18 bases separating them. CDR3 length equals 14 residues. As DNA, the CDR3 is TGTGCCAGCGTGACTCTCGACAGCCTGTATGGCTACACCTTC. Encoded protein: CASVTLDSLYGYTF.

The chain uses TRBV27 and TRBJ1-5; D is uncertain. The CDR3 is 16 amino acids. Germline values: CDR1 MNHEY, CDR2 SMNVEV (reference sequence). The V end was cut by 0 bases, the J end by 0 bases, with 9 bases between. The CDR3 DNA reads TGTGCCAGCAGTTTATCCCCCGGGGTTAGCAATCAGCCCCAGCATTTT. Translated: CASSLSPGVSNQPQHF.

The chain joins TRBV7-3 to TRBJ1-1; no clear D gene. CDR3 length: 16 amino acids. Germline V lookup: CDR1 SGHTA, CDR2 FQGTGA. The V end lost 1 base, the J end lost 0 bases, and 12 bases lay between the germline ends. CDR3 bases: TGTGCCAGCAGCTTAAATCGGCCTCTGATGAACACTGAAGCTTTCTTT. Translating gives CASSLNRPLMNTEAFF.

Only one count was recorded for this clone. This chain links TRBV15 with TRBJ2-2; 14 nucleotides align to TRBD2. The CDR3 has 17 amino acids. Germline CDR1 LNHNV, CDR2 YYDKDF (reference sequence). V was pared by 5 bases and J by 7 bases, with 9 bases of the junction left unmatched. The CDR3 coding sequence is TGTGCCACCAGCGGGGGACTAGCGGGAGTATTTGGCGGGGAGCTGTTTTTT. Protein sequence: CATSGGLAGVFGGELFF.

This clone was counted a single time. The rearrangement links TRBV6-1 to TRBJ1-6; the D gene is possibly TRBD1 (6 bases). Per the germline V gene, CDR1 is MNHNS and CDR2 is SASEGT. The V and J ends lost 0 bases and 7 bases respectively, with 13 bases between them. The CDR3 loop spans 16 amino acids. Written as DNA, the CDR3 is TGTGCCAGCAGTGAAGCGCTGGACAGTAGGAATTCACCCCTCCACTTT. Amino acid sequence: CASSEALDSRNSPLHF.

This clone has a count of ten or more. The rearrangement links TRBV7-9 to TRBJ2-7; D is ambiguous. Germline CDR1 SEHNR, CDR2 FQNEAQ (reference sequence). V gave up 3 bases and J gave up 2 bases, with 8 bases separating them. CDR3 length: 13 amino acids. The CDR3 DNA follows: TGTGCCAGCAGCTTCCCGGGCGCCTACGAGCAGTACTTC. It encodes CASSFPGAYEQYF.